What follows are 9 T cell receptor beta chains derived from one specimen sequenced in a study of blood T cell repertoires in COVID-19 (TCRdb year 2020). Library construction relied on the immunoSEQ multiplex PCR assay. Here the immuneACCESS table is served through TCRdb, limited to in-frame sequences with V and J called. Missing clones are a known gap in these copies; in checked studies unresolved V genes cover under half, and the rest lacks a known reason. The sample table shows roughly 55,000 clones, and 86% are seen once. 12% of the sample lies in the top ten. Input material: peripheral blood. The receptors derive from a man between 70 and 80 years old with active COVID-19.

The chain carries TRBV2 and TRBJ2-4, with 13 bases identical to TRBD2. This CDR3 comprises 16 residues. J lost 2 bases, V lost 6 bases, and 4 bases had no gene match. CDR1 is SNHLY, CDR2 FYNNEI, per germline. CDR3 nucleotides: TGTGCCAGCAGGAGGGGACTAGCGGGGCCCAAAAACATTCAGTACTTC. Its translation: CASRRGLAGPKNIQYF.

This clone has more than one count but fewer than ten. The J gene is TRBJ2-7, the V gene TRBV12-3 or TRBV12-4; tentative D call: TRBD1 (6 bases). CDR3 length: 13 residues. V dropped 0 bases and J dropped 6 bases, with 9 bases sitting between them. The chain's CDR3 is CASSLATGREQYF. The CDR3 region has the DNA TGTGCCAGCAGTTTAGCGACAGGCCGCGAGCAGTACTTC.

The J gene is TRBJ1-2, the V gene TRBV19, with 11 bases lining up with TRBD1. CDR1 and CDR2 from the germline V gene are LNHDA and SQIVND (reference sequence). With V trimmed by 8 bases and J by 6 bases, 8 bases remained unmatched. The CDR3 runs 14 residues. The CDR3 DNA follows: TGTGCCAGTGGCGGACAGGGGGCCTCTGATGGCTACACCTTC. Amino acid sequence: CASGGQGASDGYTF.

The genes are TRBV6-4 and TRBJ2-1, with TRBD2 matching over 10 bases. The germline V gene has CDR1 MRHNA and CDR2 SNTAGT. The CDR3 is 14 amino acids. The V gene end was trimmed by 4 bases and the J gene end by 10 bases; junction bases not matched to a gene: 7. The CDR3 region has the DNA TGTGCCAGCAGTGGACTAGCGGGCAGGGGGGAGCAGTTCTTC. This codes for CASSGLAGRGEQFF.

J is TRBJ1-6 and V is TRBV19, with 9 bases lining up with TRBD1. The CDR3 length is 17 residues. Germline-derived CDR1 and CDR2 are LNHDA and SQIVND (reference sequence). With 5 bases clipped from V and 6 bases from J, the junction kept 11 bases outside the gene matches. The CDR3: CASSFTGGTSINSPLHF. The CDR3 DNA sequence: TGTGCCAGTAGTTTTACAGGGGGCACCAGTATTAATTCACCCCTCCACTTT.

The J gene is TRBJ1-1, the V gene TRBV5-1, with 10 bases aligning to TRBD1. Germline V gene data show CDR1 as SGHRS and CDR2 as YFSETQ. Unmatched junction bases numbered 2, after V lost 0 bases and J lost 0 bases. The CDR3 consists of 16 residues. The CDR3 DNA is TGCGCCAGCAGCTTGGTGGGGACAGGGGTGAACACTGAAGCTTTCTTT. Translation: CASSLVGTGVNTEAFF.

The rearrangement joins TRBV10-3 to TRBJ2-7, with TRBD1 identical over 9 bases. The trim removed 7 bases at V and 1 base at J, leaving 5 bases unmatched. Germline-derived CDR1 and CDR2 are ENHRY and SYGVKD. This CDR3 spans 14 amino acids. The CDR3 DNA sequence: TGTGCCATCACCCGGGACAGGGCTTCCTACGAGCAGTACTTC. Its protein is CAITRDRASYEQYF.

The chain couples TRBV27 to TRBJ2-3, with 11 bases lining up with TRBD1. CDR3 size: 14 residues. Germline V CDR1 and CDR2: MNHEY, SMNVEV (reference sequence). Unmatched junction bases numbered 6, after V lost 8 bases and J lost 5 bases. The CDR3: CASRTGGEGDTQYF. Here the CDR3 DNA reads TGTGCCAGCCGGACAGGGGGCGAGGGAGATACGCAGTATTTT.

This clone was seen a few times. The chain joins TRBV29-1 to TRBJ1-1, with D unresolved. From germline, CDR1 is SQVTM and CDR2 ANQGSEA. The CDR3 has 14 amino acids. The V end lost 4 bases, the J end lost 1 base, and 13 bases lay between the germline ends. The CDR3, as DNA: TGCAGCGTTGGAGATCGCTACGAGAACACTGAAGCTTTCTTT. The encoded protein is CSVGDRYENTEAFF.